One sample yielded the 31 T cell receptor beta chains listed below, sequenced in a study of blood T cell repertoires in COVID-19. Data came from immunoSEQ multiplex PCR; TCRdb stores just in-frame clones and leaves some out. The sample shows about 350,000 clones, approximately 84% of them seen only once. The sequencing sample was made of PBMCs or T cells enriched from blood (not recorded which). The origin of the receptors is a woman in her 30s who had recovered from COVID-19.

For this clone: The same CDR3 can be traced to other DNA sequences in this sample. This rearrangement joins TRBV7-9 to TRBJ1-5; the match to TRBD1 covers 7 bases. The V gene's germline CDR1 is SEHNR and CDR2 FQNEAQ (reference sequence). V shed 6 bases and J 4 bases; nucleotides not matched to a gene: 3. The CDR3 loop spans 13 amino acids. The DNA of the CDR3 is TGTGCCAGCAGTCTACAGGGGAATCAGCCCCAGCATTTT. Its translation is CASSLQGNQPQHF.

The chain has TRBV2 and TRBJ1-6; a possible D gene is TRBD1 (6 bases). Germline CDR1 SNHLY, CDR2 FYNNEI. This CDR3 contains 15 residues. V lost 9 bases and J 6 bases, leaving 18 bases between the germline ends. The CDR3 DNA reads TGTGCCAGAGGGGGGGCTAACAGAAGTAATTCACCCCTCCACTTT. This sequence encodes CARGGANRSNSPLHF.

The table lists this clone with a count of one. The rearrangement uses TRBV28 and TRBJ1-5, with D possibly being TRBD1 (6 bases). The germline gives CDR1 MDHEN, CDR2 SYDVKM. V was trimmed by 6 bases and J by 2 bases, leaving 20 bases between them. This CDR3 has 17 amino acids. The DNA of the CDR3 is TGTGCCAGCAGCCGACGGGGCAGGGGTTCGGGCAATCAGCCCCAGCATTTT. Its translation: CASSRRGRGSGNQPQHF.

The chain carries TRBV29-1 and TRBJ2-7; perhaps TRBD1 as D (6 bases). From germline, CDR1 is SQVTM and CDR2 ANQGSEA. The ends were cut back, 6 bases at V and 3 bases at J, with 12 bases in the middle. This CDR3 is 12 amino acids long. The CDR3 nucleotides are TGCAGCGTGGGGCAGGGGAACTACGAGCAGTACTTC. It is translated as CSVGQGNYEQYF.

The CDR3 reads CASSRPGSGEKLFF. The CDR3, as DNA: TGTGCCAGCAGCAGGCCCGGGTCGGGTGAAAAACTGTTTTTT. The chain has TRBV5-6 and TRBJ1-4, with unresolved D. V dropped 4 bases and J dropped 7 bases, with 14 bases sitting between them. Per the germline V gene, CDR1 is SGHDT and CDR2 is YYEEEE. CDR3 length: 14 amino acids.

The chain has TRBV30 and TRBJ1-5, with TRBD1 identical over 9 bases. The CDR3 totals 16 residues. Germline V gives CDR1 GTSNPN, CDR2 SVGIG (reference sequence). The ends lost 0 bases at V and 5 bases at J; junction bases unmatched: 8. CDR3 bases: TGTGCCTGGAGTGTACAGGGACAGGGCTCCTATCAGCCCCAGCATTTT. This codes for CAWSVQGQGSYQPQHF. The whole variable domain, filled in from reference TRBV30 and TRBJ1-5, reads SQTIHQWPATLVQPVGSPLSLECTVEGTSNPNLYWYRQAAGRGLQLLFYSVGIGQISSEVPQNLSASRPQDRQFILSSKKLLLSDSGFYLCAWSVQGQGSYQPQHFGDGTRLSIL.

This clone was observed a handful of times. The chain joins TRBV4-2 to TRBJ1-4; the D is unclear. Germline V gives CDR1 LGHNA, CDR2 YNFKEQ. This CDR3 is 18 amino acids long. V was trimmed by 1 base and J by 0 bases, leaving 15 bases between them. CDR3 bases: TGTGCCAGCAGCCAAGTCGGGGAGCCTAAGTCAACTAATGAAAAACTGTTTTTT. This gives the protein CASSQVGEPKSTNEKLFF.

This chain uses TRBV11-3 with TRBJ2-1; D unclear. There are 14 residues in the CDR3. V shed 1 base and J shed 9 bases, with 13 bases lying between them. Germline V gene sequence: CDR1 SGHNT, CDR2 YENEEA. The chain's CDR3 is CASSLASGSGEQFF. As DNA, the CDR3 is TGTGCCAGCAGCTTAGCCTCCGGGTCTGGTGAGCAGTTCTTC.

This clone was counted a few times. The chain carries TRBV7-2 and TRBJ1-5; 8 nucleotides agree with TRBD1. V dropped 1 base and J dropped 6; count of bases not matched to a gene: 2. The CDR3 covers 14 residues. Germline V gene sequence: CDR1 SGHTA, CDR2 FQGNSA. CDR3 region: CASSLGRGPQPQHF. The CDR3 bases are TGTGCCAGCAGCTTAGGCAGGGGGCCTCAGCCCCAGCATTTT.

The chain recombines TRBV18 with TRBJ1-1, with TRBD1 matching over 8 bases. V lost 3 bases, J lost 0 bases, and 3 bases stayed unmatched. There are 15 residues in the CDR3. From germline, CDR1 is KGHSH and CDR2 LQKENI. The CDR3 nucleotides read TGTGCCAGCTCACCGGGGACAGGAATGAACACTGAAGCTTTCTTT. This codes for CASSPGTGMNTEAFF.

The chain joins TRBV7-7 to TRBJ2-2; the match to TRBD1 covers 10 bases. CDR1 and CDR2 from the germline V gene are SSHAT and FNYEAQ (reference sequence). The CDR3 length is 15 residues. J lost 7 bases, V lost 5 bases, and 7 bases had no gene match. The CDR3 region is CASSRQGATGGELFF. CDR3 DNA: TGTGCCAGCAGCCGACAGGGGGCTACGGGCGGGGAGCTGTTTTTT.

The V and J genes are TRBV6-5 and TRBJ1-1; TRBD1 is a possible D gene (6 bases). The V end was cut by 0 bases, the J end by 0 bases, with 11 bases between. The CDR3 loop spans 16 amino acids. The V gene's germline CDR1 is MNHEY and CDR2 SVGAGI. In nucleotides, the CDR3 is TGTGCCAGCAGTTACTCAGTGGGACAAGTGAACACTGAAGCTTTCTTT. Residues: CASSYSVGQVNTEAFF.

This sequence joins TRBV10-1 and TRBJ1-2; D perhaps matches TRBD1 (5 bases). Per the germline V gene, CDR1 is WNHNN and CDR2 is SYGVQD (reference sequence). V was cut by 10 bases and J by 0 bases, with 24 bases left in between. This CDR3 has 17 residues. The DNA for the CDR3 is TGCGCCACCCCATGGGGCAGGAATCTCTCTACTAACTATGGCTACACCTTC. Translating it yields CATPWGRNLSTNYGYTF.

The chain recombines TRBV5-4 with TRBJ1-2, with D possibly matching TRBD1 (5 bases). This CDR3 spans 14 amino acids. The V gene lost 4 bases and the J gene lost 5 bases, with 15 bases spanning the gap. Germline CDR1 and CDR2: SGHNT and YYREEE (reference sequence). The CDR3 reads CASSPAPGNYGYTF. In DNA form, the CDR3 reads TGTGCCAGCAGCCCCGCGCCAGGGAATTATGGCTACACCTTC.

V gene TRBV3-1 (or the pseudogene TRBV3-2) combines with J gene TRBJ2-7; TRBD1 might be the D (6 bases). This CDR3 is 15 amino acids long. Trimming left V 1 base short and J 2 bases short, with 12 bases between. Germline V gives CDR1 LGHDT, CDR2 YNNKEL (reference sequence). CDR3 region: CASSQGGTQPYEQYF. The DNA for the CDR3 is TGTGCCAGCAGCCAAGGGGGGACACAACCCTACGAGCAGTACTTC.

The chain is built from TRBV5-1 and TRBJ1-1, with D perhaps TRBD1 (6 bases). Trimming took 4 bases from V and 4 from J, leaving 20 bases between them. The CDR3 spans 16 residues. Germline lookup yields CDR1 SGHRS and CDR2 YFSETQ. The CDR3 sequence: CASSPRGTESGTEAFF. The CDR3, as DNA: TGCGCCAGCAGCCCGAGGGGGACCGAGTCGGGCACTGAAGCTTTCTTT.

On this clone: The identical CDR3 is also encoded by other nucleotide sequences in the sample. The V and J genes are TRBV5-1 and TRBJ1-4; D may be TRBD1 (6 bases). Looked up from germline, CDR1 is SGHRS and CDR2 is YFSETQ. CDR3 size: 15 residues. V was pared by 2 bases and J by 0 bases, with 8 bases between. The CDR3 DNA sequence: TGCGCCAGCAGCTTAAGGGGGACAACTAATGAAAAACTGTTTTTT. Its protein is CASSLRGTTNEKLFF.

The gene calls are TRBV30 and TRBJ1-4; no reliable D call. Trimming shortened V by 1 base and J by 0 bases, and 18 bases separated the two germline ends. Germline CDR1 and CDR2: GTSNPN and SVGIG (reference sequence). The CDR3 contains 18 residues. The CDR3 DNA follows: TGTGCCTGGAGTGAGGAGGGTATTTTCCTTACAACTAATGAAAAACTGTTTTTT. Protein sequence: CAWSEEGIFLTTNEKLFF.

This clone was counted between two and nine times. This chain connects TRBV5-6 to TRBJ1-1, with a weak D call TRBD1 (6 bases). The CDR3 length is 14 residues. Germline V CDR1 and CDR2: SGHDT, YYEEEE. V lost 0 bases and J lost 6, with 12 bases in between. The CDR3 DNA sequence: TGTGCCAGCAGCTTGGCTATTACAGGGTCTGAAGCTTTCTTT. Protein: CASSLAITGSEAFF.

The chain employs TRBV5-4 and TRBJ1-5; 9 positions agree with TRBD1. Germline CDR1 and CDR2: SGHNT and YYREEE (reference sequence). The CDR3 consists of 17 residues. V lost 4 bases and J lost 3; bases outside the gene matches: 11. CDR3 loop: CASSTQRGQGHNQPQHF. The CDR3 DNA follows: TGTGCCAGCAGCACACAGAGGGGACAGGGCCACAATCAGCCCCAGCATTTT.

CDR3 coding DNA: TGTGCCAGCAGTACGGGTCCCTACCACACTGAAGCTTTCTTT. Residues: CASSTGPYHTEAFF. The V and J genes are TRBV28 and TRBJ1-1, with no clear D. This CDR3 is built from 14 residues. The V and J ends lost 5 bases and 3 bases respectively, with 13 bases between them. The germline gives CDR1 MDHEN, CDR2 SYDVKM.

The rearrangement uses TRBV3-1 (or the pseudogene TRBV3-2) and TRBJ2-7; 7 nucleotides match TRBD1. This CDR3 contains 15 residues. CDR1 LGHDT and CDR2 YNNKEL come from the germline V gene (reference sequence). Losses at the gene ends were 1 base for V and 3 bases for J; bases not matched to a gene: 6. The CDR3 sequence is CASSQGPQGDYEQYF. In DNA, the CDR3 is TGTGCCAGCAGCCAAGGCCCCCAGGGGGACTACGAGCAGTACTTC.

There are many counts of this clone. The V call is TRBV27, the J call TRBJ1-1, with a tentative D call TRBD1 (5 bases). The V end lost 5 bases, the J end lost 4 bases, and 14 bases lay between the germline ends. This CDR3 contains 14 residues. Germline-derived CDR1 and CDR2 are MNHEY and SMNVEV (reference sequence). CDR3 amino acids: CASSPIGGGTEAFF. The CDR3 DNA sequence: TGTGCCAGCAGTCCTATTGGGGGGGGCACTGAAGCTTTCTTT.

This chain uses TRBV3-1 (or the pseudogene TRBV3-2) with TRBJ2-7, with 9 bases that match TRBD1. The length of the CDR3 is 16 residues. Per germline, CDR1 LGHDT and CDR2 YNNKEL (reference sequence). After removal of 3 bases from V and 3 bases from J, the junction contained 9 bases not matched to a gene. The CDR3 here is CASSQTDRGGVYEQYF. In DNA, the CDR3 is TGTGCCAGCAGCCAGACCGACAGGGGGGGGGTCTACGAGCAGTACTTC.

The chain recombines TRBV2 with TRBJ2-1, with a tentative D call TRBD2 (7 bases). This CDR3 contains 15 residues. The V gene's germline CDR1 is SNHLY and CDR2 FYNNEI. Between the trimmed V and J ends, which lost 2 bases and 7 bases, there was a span of 15 bases. The CDR3 is CASSENGGGLNEQFF. CDR3 coding DNA: TGTGCCAGCAGTGAAAATGGCGGGGGCCTAAATGAGCAGTTCTTC.

In this sample, this clone turned up once. This chain uses TRBV7-9 with TRBJ1-5; D not certain. The germline CDR1 and CDR2 sequences are SEHNR and FQNEAQ (reference sequence). CDR3 length: 16 residues. Trimming left V 1 base short and J 0 bases short, with 10 bases between. In DNA, the CDR3 is TGTGCCAGCAGCTTAGATGGAGGAGGTAGCAATCAGCCCCAGCATTTT. Its translation is CASSLDGGGSNQPQHF.

The rearrangement joins TRBV12-3 or TRBV12-4 to TRBJ1-6; D possibly corresponds to TRBD1 (5 bases). V gave up 8 bases and J gave up 7 bases, with 12 bases separating them. This CDR3 has 13 residues. The CDR3 DNA is TGTGCCAGCCGCAGGGACTCCAATTCACCCCTCCACTTT. Amino acids: CASRRDSNSPLHF.

The chain recombines TRBV3-1 (or the pseudogene TRBV3-2) with TRBJ1-6; 7 bases are a match to TRBD1. J lost 0 bases, V lost 2 bases, and 4 bases had no gene match. The CDR3 is 17 residues long. CDR1 LGHDT and CDR2 YNNKEL come from the germline V gene (reference sequence). Here the CDR3 reads CASSQRGLSSYNSPLHF. In DNA, the CDR3 is TGTGCCAGCAGCCAAAGGGGGCTGAGCTCCTATAATTCACCCCTCCACTTT.

CDR3 DNA: TGTGCCAGCAGCTCCTACAGGGGGTCGGCTAACTATGGCTACACCTTC. Its protein product is CASSSYRGSANYGYTF. The rearrangement joins TRBV7-9 to TRBJ1-2, with 8 bases matching TRBD1. The CDR3 loop spans 16 amino acids. With V trimmed by 4 bases and J by 0 bases, 7 bases remained unmatched. Germline loops: CDR1 SEHNR, CDR2 FQNEAQ (reference sequence).

This clone has a single count. The chain combines TRBV4-3 with TRBJ1-2, with D uncertain. The length of the CDR3 is 13 residues. Per the germline V gene, CDR1 is LGHNA and CDR2 is YSLEER. V lost 4 bases to trimming and J lost 4 bases, with 10 bases between them. CDR3 bases: TGCGCCAGCAGCCCACGGACTGGCTATGGCTACACCTTC. It is translated as CASSPRTGYGYTF.

CDR3 in amino acids: CASSDRTGRLGQYF. In DNA form, the CDR3 reads TGTGCCAGCTCAGACCGGACAGGGAGGTTGGGGCAGTACTTC. This rearrangement joins TRBV18 to TRBJ2-7; 8 nucleotides agree with TRBD1. The ends lost 5 bases at V and 9 bases at J; junction bases unmatched: 12. The germline gives CDR1 KGHSH, CDR2 LQKENI. The CDR3 covers 14 residues.